This TCR beta chain was profiled in a study of shared clonotypes between healthy human individuals. J lost 4 bases, V lost 6 bases, and 10 bases had no gene match. Germline V gene data show CDR1 as KGHSH and CDR2 as LQKENI. The CDR3 has 15 amino acids. Each replicate PCR on the sorted subsets used about 220 ng DNA (roughly 32,000 T cell genomes). Produced via immunoSEQ multiplex PCR; TCRdb's table is partial and in-frame only. The sample has 950,000 to 1,100,000 clones, around 78% seen once. The clonotype was recovered from a man younger than 35 in good health. Some clones in this sample may be carry-over from other donors' samples. The chain carries TRBV18 and TRBJ2-7, with TRBD2 identical over 9 bases. Sequencing was carried out using memory CD4+ T cells from PBMCs. The subset: CD45RA-negative fraction. CDR3 bases: TGTGCCAGCTCGCTACTAGCGGGCTTCCTATACGAGCAGTACTTC. Protein sequence: CASSLLAGFLYEQYF.